The source of this T cell receptor (beta chain) is a study of response to subunit inactivated influenza vaccine. Study conclusions and caveats: Researchers suggested that each seasonal influenza vaccination recruits few new T cells.

MiXCR, applied by TCRdb to the RT-PCR reads, yields one record per CDR3 protein. The sample includes hundreds of thousands of distinct CDR3 sequences, less than 8% seen only once; the top ten take approximately 12%. The V end lost 3 bases, the J end lost 0 bases, and 20 bases lay between the germline ends. The germline CDR1 and CDR2 sequences are SNHLY and FYNNEI. The CDR3 has 19 amino acids. This clonotype was counted at least ten times. Its target is not known. The chain joins TRBV2 to TRBJ1-4, with TRBD1 as a possible D gene (6 bases). The material sequenced was PBMCs from blood, taken less than 25 months after vaccination. This receptor was taken from a man between 50 and 69 years old who received an inactivated influenza vaccine. CDR3 DNA: TGTGCCAGCAGTGATCTCTGGACAGTTGGTGATCCAACTAATGAAAAACTGTTTTTT. It specifies CASSDLWTVGDPTNEKLFF.